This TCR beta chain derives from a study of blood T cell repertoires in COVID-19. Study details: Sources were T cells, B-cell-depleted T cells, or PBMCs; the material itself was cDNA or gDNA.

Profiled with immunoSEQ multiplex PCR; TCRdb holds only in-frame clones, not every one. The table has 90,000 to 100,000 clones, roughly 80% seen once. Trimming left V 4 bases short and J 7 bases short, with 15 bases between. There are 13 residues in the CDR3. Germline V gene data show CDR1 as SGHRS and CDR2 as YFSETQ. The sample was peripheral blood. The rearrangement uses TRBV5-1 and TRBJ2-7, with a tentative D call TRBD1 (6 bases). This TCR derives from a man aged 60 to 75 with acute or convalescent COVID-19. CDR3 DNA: TGCGCCAGCAGCCTCCGTCAGGGGACGGAGCAGTACTTC. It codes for CASSLRQGTEQYF.